These 31 T cell receptor beta chains were sequenced from one sample in a study of vaccination and CD4 T cells after COVID-19. Their antigen targets remain unknown. Sequencing of DNA taken from cultured CD4+ T cells relied on the Oncomine TCR Beta short-read assay. TCRdb recomputed calls from the PCR reads with MiXCR, one row per CDR3 protein. The sample consists of tens of thousands of distinct CDR3 sequences, 55% to 65% of them appearing once. Treatment of the sample: approximately nine-day PBMC culture with coronavirus spike peptide pools or control peptides (ViraFEST assay). The sample here was CD4+ T cells from blood, cultured in vitro, taken before SARS-CoV-2 vaccination. These receptors all stem from a human donor who received a COVID-19 vaccine.

The chain recombines TRBV19 with TRBJ2-3; D not resolved. CDR3 size: 14 residues. Germline values: CDR1 LNHDA, CDR2 SQIVND (reference sequence). V gave up 3 bases and J gave up 6 bases, with 13 bases separating them. The CDR3 sequence: CASSMNSWSDTQYF. Here the CDR3 DNA reads TGTGCCAGTAGTATGAACAGCTGGAGTGATACGCAGTATTTT.

The J gene is TRBJ2-2, the V gene TRBV9; 12 bases agree with TRBD2. This CDR3 has 16 residues. Trimming took 0 bases from V and 4 from J; bases not matched to a gene: 1. Germline V lookup: CDR1 SGDLS, CDR2 YYNGEE. This CDR3 is CASSVASGGATGELFF. CDR3 bases: TGTGCCAGCAGCGTAGCTAGCGGGGGGGCCACCGGGGAGCTGTTTTTT.

The table lists this clonotype with a few counts. V gene TRBV6-5 combines with J gene TRBJ2-3; 11 bases align to TRBD1. The V gene's germline CDR1 is MNHEY and CDR2 SVGAGI. CDR3 size: 15 residues. Unmatched junction bases numbered 1, after V lost 3 bases and J lost 2 bases. CDR3 DNA sequence: TGTGCCAGCAGTTATGGACAGGGGGCCACAGATACGCAGTATTTT. Protein sequence: CASSYGQGATDTQYF.

This clonotype was picked up a small number of times. The chain carries TRBV7-2 and TRBJ2-5; no reliable D call. From germline, CDR1 is SGHTA and CDR2 FQGNSA. Trimming removed 4 bases from V and 4 bases from J, with 10 bases in between. The CDR3 loop spans 13 amino acids. CDR3 in DNA: TGTGCCAGCAGCTGGCGTGGGCGAGAGACCCAGTACTTC. Amino acids: CASSWRGRETQYF.

This clonotype has just a few counts. The V call is TRBV7-8, the J call TRBJ2-2, with 7 bases fitting TRBD2. The CDR3 spans 13 residues. Germline V gives CDR1 SGHVS, CDR2 FQNEAQ. With V trimmed by 5 bases and J by 7 bases, 4 bases remained unmatched. Here the CDR3 reads CASSPRTSGELFF. CDR3 nucleotides: TGTGCCAGCAGCCCCCGGACTAGCGGGGAGCTGTTTTTT. Full variable domain (remainder filled in from reference TRBV7-8 and TRBJ2-2): GAGVSQSPRYKVAKRGQDVALRCDPISGHVSLFWYQQALGQGPEFLTYFQNEAQLDKSGLPSDRFFAERPEGSVSTLKIQRTQQEDSAVYLCASSPRTSGELFFGEGSRLTVL.

This clonotype was detected a few times. The chain combines TRBV27 with TRBJ2-2; TRBD2 matches 14 bases. The germline CDR1 and CDR2 sequences are MNHEY and SMNVEV (reference sequence). CDR3 length: 17 amino acids. Losses at the gene ends were 5 bases for V and 5 bases for J; bases not matched to a gene: 7. CDR3 nucleotide sequence: TGTGCCAGCAGTCTCATGACTAGCGGGGGGGAGACCGGGGAGCTGTTTTTT. It specifies CASSLMTSGGETGELFF.

The chain combines TRBV20-1 with TRBJ1-3; D is undetermined. Germline loops: CDR1 DFQATT, CDR2 SNEGSKA (reference sequence). The CDR3 length is 14 residues. Trimming removed 4 bases from V and 2 bases from J, with 12 bases in between. The CDR3 loop is CSATLTDPGNTIYF. CDR3 DNA: TGCAGTGCTACCCTCACGGACCCTGGAAACACCATATATTTT.

This chain uses TRBV10-3 with TRBJ2-1, with D possibly being TRBD1 (5 bases). Deletions cut 6 bases from V and 0 bases from J, with 9 bases between. The CDR3 has 14 residues. Germline lookup yields CDR1 ENHRY and CDR2 SYGVKD. The CDR3 nucleotides read TGTGCCATCAGCCAGGGCCTCTCCTACAATGAGCAGTTCTTC. Its translation is CAISQGLSYNEQFF.

This clonotype was seen a few times. This chain connects TRBV6-5 to TRBJ2-3; 9 bases agree with TRBD2. This CDR3 has 16 residues. Germline trimming cut 0 bases from V and 1 base from J; bases unmatched to any gene: 2. Germline-derived CDR1 and CDR2 are MNHEY and SVGAGI. CDR3 sequence (DNA): TGTGCCAGCAGTTACTCCGCTAGCGGGGGCACAGATACGCAGTATTTT. Residues: CASSYSASGGTDTQYF.

The chain combines TRBV30 with TRBJ2-5; 9 bases fit TRBD2. This CDR3 region has 13 residues. V lost 4 bases to trimming and J lost 2 bases; unmatched junction nucleotides: 2. The germline V gene encodes CDR1 GTSNPN and CDR2 SVGIG (reference sequence). The CDR3 DNA sequence: TGTGCCTGGACTAGCGGGGATCAAGAGACCCAGTACTTC. It translates to CAWTSGDQETQYF.

The chain combines TRBV5-1 with TRBJ2-2, with D perhaps matching TRBD1 (7 bases). The CDR3 length is 15 residues. Germline-derived CDR1 and CDR2 are SGHRS and YFSETQ. V lost 4 bases and J 4 bases, leaving 14 bases between the germline ends. The CDR3 region is CASSRQGGGTGELFF. The CDR3 nucleotides are TGCGCCAGCAGCCGGCAGGGGGGCGGCACCGGGGAGCTGTTTTTT.

The V gene is TRBV5-1, the J gene TRBJ1-1, with D possibly matching TRBD1 (6 bases). This CDR3 has 15 residues. In germline, CDR1 is SGHRS, CDR2 YFSETQ. V lost 1 base, J lost 1 base, and 11 bases lay in between. The CDR3 DNA is TGCGCCAGCAGCTTGTTGGGACATAAGAACACTGAAGCTTTCTTT. Translated: CASSLLGHKNTEAFF.

The chain combines TRBV12-3 or TRBV12-4 with TRBJ1-2; no clear D gene. This CDR3 contains 13 residues. V lost 3 bases, J lost 4 bases, and 9 bases lay in between. The CDR3 here is CASSFDGSYGYTF. DNA of the CDR3: TGTGCCAGCAGTTTTGACGGATCCTATGGCTACACCTTC.

The chain uses TRBV12-3 or TRBV12-4 and TRBJ2-2; 9 nucleotides agree with TRBD2. The CDR3 spans 15 residues. J was trimmed by 4 bases and V by 7 bases; bases with no gene match: 7. CDR3 coding DNA: TGTGCCAGCACCCTAGCGGGGCCGAGCACCGGGGAGCTGTTTTTT. This encodes CASTLAGPSTGELFF.

A few counts support this clonotype. The chain carries TRBV20-1 and TRBJ1-2; 9 bases are shared with TRBD1. J was trimmed by 2 bases and V by 5 bases; bases with no gene match: 3. The CDR3 runs 13 residues. Germline loops: CDR1 DFQATT, CDR2 SNEGSKA (reference sequence). The CDR3 region has the DNA TGCAGTGCTTGGACAGGGGCGAACTATGGCTACACCTTC. Its translation is CSAWTGANYGYTF.

The sample holds a few counts of this clonotype. The chain joins TRBV10-1 to TRBJ2-2, with 9 bases aligning to TRBD2. The germline V gene encodes CDR1 WNHNN and CDR2 SYGVQD (reference sequence). The CDR3 sequence is 17 residues long. The junction had 12 bases not matched to a gene; V was cut back by 4 bases and J by 6 bases. In DNA form, the CDR3 reads TGCGCCAGCAGTGCCCACCGTGGGACTAGCTTTCCCGGGGAGCTGTTTTTT. This gives the protein CASSAHRGTSFPGELFF.

The V gene is TRBV6-1, the J gene TRBJ1-6; D unresolved. With 7 bases removed from V and 7 bases from J, the gap between germline ends came to 14 bases. The CDR3 covers 14 residues. Germline CDR1 and CDR2: MNHNS and SASEGT. DNA of the CDR3: TGTGCCAGCACCCACTGGACCTCCAATTCACCCCTCCACTTT. Protein: CASTHWTSNSPLHF.

V and J are TRBV5-1 and TRBJ2-3; no firm D call. This CDR3 is 13 amino acids long. CDR1 is SGHRS and CDR2 is YFSETQ in the germline V gene. Trimming pared 2 bases from V and 2 bases from J, leaving 6 bases between. Here the CDR3 DNA reads TGCGCCAGCAGCTTCGATGCCACAGATACGCAGTATTTT. Amino acids: CASSFDATDTQYF.

This sequence joins TRBV7-2 and TRBJ1-2; TRBD1 is a possible D gene (6 bases). The germline V and J ends were trimmed by 1 base and 5 bases, with 20 bases remaining between them. Germline loops: CDR1 SGHTA, CDR2 FQGNSA. The CDR3 has 17 residues. The DNA of the CDR3 is TGTGCCAGCAGCTTAGAGGCAGGGGTAGGAGGATCGTATGGCTACACCTTC. This encodes CASSLEAGVGGSYGYTF.

The rearrangement links TRBV11-2 to TRBJ2-1; 10 nucleotides agree with TRBD2. The V segment lost 6 bases and the J segment 7 bases; nucleotides outside the gene matches: 3. Germline V CDR1 and CDR2: SGHAT, FQNNGV. This CDR3 contains 13 residues. The CDR3 loop is CASRLAGLNEQFF. CDR3 coding DNA: TGTGCCAGCAGACTAGCGGGACTAAATGAGCAGTTCTTC.

The V call is TRBV12-3 or TRBV12-4, the J call TRBJ1-3, with D possibly being TRBD1 (5 bases). V gave up 3 bases and J gave up 4 bases, with 10 bases separating them. CDR3 length: 14 amino acids. The CDR3 sequence is CASSFAGNGNTIYF. The CDR3 nucleotides are TGTGCCAGCAGTTTCGCAGGGAACGGAAACACCATATATTTT.

J is TRBJ1-1 and V is TRBV6-1, with D possibly TRBD1 on 5 matching bases. V was shortened by 5 bases and J by 7 bases, with 14 bases between the two germline ends. Germline CDR1 MNHNS, CDR2 SASEGT. The CDR3 spans 13 residues. The CDR3 DNA is TGTGCCAGCAGTATAAAGATGGGGGGTGAAGCTTTCTTT. Translating gives CASSIKMGGEAFF.

V gene TRBV11-2 combines with J gene TRBJ2-1, with D unresolved. The germline V gene encodes CDR1 SGHAT and CDR2 FQNNGV. Trimming left V 5 bases short and J 9 bases short, with 14 bases between. The CDR3 extends over 13 amino acids. Here the CDR3 DNA reads TGTGCCAGCAGCGACCCCCTCGCGGTTGAGCAGTTCTTC. Translating it yields CASSDPLAVEQFF.

This sequence joins TRBV5-6 and TRBJ2-3; 8 bases match TRBD2. Germline V gene data show CDR1 as SGHDT and CDR2 as YYEEEE. This CDR3 spans 14 amino acids. J was trimmed by 2 bases and V by 6 bases; bases with no gene match: 5. CDR3 in amino acids: CASNLAGLTDTQYF. The CDR3 DNA sequence: TGTGCCAGCAACCTAGCGGGCCTCACAGATACGCAGTATTTT.

The rearrangement joins TRBV10-1 to TRBJ2-3; D is unresolved. CDR3 length: 14 residues. Deletions cut 3 bases from V and 2 bases from J, with 9 bases between. Looked up from germline, CDR1 is WNHNN and CDR2 is SYGVQD (reference sequence). The DNA for the CDR3 is TGCGCCAGCAGTGAAGGCGGTGACACAGATACGCAGTATTTT. Translation gives CASSEGGDTDTQYF.

As DNA, the CDR3 is TGCAGTGCTAGAGGACAGGACGCGAACACCGGGGAGCTGTTTTTT. Protein product: CSARGQDANTGELFF. The chain combines TRBV20-1 with TRBJ2-2; perhaps TRBD1 as D (6 bases). The CDR3 contains 15 residues. The V and J ends lost 1 base and 0 bases respectively, with 9 bases between them. Germline V gene sequence: CDR1 DFQATT, CDR2 SNEGSKA (reference sequence).

For the CDR3, the DNA is TGTGCCAGCAGCCCAGGTTTGAGTGACTATGGCTACACCTTC. The encoded protein is CASSPGLSDYGYTF. The J gene is TRBJ1-2, the V gene TRBV7-9; D ambiguous. CDR1 is SEHNR, CDR2 FQNEAQ, per germline (reference sequence). With 5 bases removed from V and 3 bases from J, the gap between germline ends came to 13 bases. The CDR3 runs to 14 residues.

This chain connects TRBV20-1 to TRBJ2-5, with 11 nucleotides matching TRBD2. Germline loops: CDR1 DFQATT, CDR2 SNEGSKA (reference sequence). V trimming: 6 bases; J trimming: 5 bases; junction bases outside the gene matches: 11. The CDR3 has 15 residues. The CDR3 sequence is CSAARLAGRMETQYF. The CDR3 region has the DNA TGCAGTGCCGCCAGACTAGCGGGGCGGATGGAGACCCAGTACTTC.

This clonotype was observed a single time. The chain links TRBV20-1 to TRBJ2-3, with D perhaps matching TRBD1 or TRBD2 (6 bases each). CDR3 length: 15 residues. The V and J ends lost 0 bases and 2 bases respectively, with 12 bases between them. Germline CDR1 reads DFQATT; CDR2 reads SNEGSKA (reference sequence). The CDR3 DNA reads as TGCAGTGCTAGAGATCTAAGGGGGGTCACAGATACGCAGTATTTT. Residues: CSARDLRGVTDTQYF.

The genes are TRBV2 and TRBJ2-1; D gene unclear. CDR3 size: 13 residues. Germline V gene lookup returns CDR1 SNHLY and CDR2 FYNNEI. V lost 6 bases and J 2 bases, leaving 8 bases between the germline ends. The CDR3 nucleotides are TGTGCCAGCAGCTACACTACCTACAATGAGCAGTTCTTC. Its protein product is CASSYTTYNEQFF.

The table lists this clonotype with a few counts. This chain connects TRBV20-1 to TRBJ1-1, with D perhaps TRBD1 (6 bases). V was pared by 6 bases and J by 5 bases, with 13 bases between. The V gene's germline CDR1 is DFQATT and CDR2 SNEGSKA (reference sequence). The CDR3 contains 12 residues. CDR3 amino acids: CSAYQGRTEAFF. The CDR3 bases are TGCAGTGCCTACCAGGGGAGGACTGAAGCTTTCTTT.